This T cell receptor (beta chain) was captured in a study of blood T cells in healthy people across ages. A sample-barcoded 5' primer and a J-beta primer mix were used in a second PCR of about 7 to 12 cycles. In TCRdb, the 5' RACE reads were re-called with MiXCR into one record per CDR3 protein. The data hold fewer than 900,000 distinct CDR3 sequences, with 45% to 50% observed a single time. The CDR3 spans 15 residues. The J segment lost 11 bases and the V segment lost 4 bases, leaving 15 bases of the junction unmatched. CDR1 and CDR2 from the germline V gene are LGHDT and YNNKEL (reference sequence). This clonotype was counted only a few times.

This TCR was recovered from a woman aged 55-69 years in good health. Material: blood. The chain joins TRBV3-1 to TRBJ2-3; TRBD2 matches 7 bases. The CDR3 bases are TGTGCCAGCAGCCCACGGTTCCGGGGGGTCTTGGGGCAGTATTTT. It specifies CASSPRFRGVLGQYF.